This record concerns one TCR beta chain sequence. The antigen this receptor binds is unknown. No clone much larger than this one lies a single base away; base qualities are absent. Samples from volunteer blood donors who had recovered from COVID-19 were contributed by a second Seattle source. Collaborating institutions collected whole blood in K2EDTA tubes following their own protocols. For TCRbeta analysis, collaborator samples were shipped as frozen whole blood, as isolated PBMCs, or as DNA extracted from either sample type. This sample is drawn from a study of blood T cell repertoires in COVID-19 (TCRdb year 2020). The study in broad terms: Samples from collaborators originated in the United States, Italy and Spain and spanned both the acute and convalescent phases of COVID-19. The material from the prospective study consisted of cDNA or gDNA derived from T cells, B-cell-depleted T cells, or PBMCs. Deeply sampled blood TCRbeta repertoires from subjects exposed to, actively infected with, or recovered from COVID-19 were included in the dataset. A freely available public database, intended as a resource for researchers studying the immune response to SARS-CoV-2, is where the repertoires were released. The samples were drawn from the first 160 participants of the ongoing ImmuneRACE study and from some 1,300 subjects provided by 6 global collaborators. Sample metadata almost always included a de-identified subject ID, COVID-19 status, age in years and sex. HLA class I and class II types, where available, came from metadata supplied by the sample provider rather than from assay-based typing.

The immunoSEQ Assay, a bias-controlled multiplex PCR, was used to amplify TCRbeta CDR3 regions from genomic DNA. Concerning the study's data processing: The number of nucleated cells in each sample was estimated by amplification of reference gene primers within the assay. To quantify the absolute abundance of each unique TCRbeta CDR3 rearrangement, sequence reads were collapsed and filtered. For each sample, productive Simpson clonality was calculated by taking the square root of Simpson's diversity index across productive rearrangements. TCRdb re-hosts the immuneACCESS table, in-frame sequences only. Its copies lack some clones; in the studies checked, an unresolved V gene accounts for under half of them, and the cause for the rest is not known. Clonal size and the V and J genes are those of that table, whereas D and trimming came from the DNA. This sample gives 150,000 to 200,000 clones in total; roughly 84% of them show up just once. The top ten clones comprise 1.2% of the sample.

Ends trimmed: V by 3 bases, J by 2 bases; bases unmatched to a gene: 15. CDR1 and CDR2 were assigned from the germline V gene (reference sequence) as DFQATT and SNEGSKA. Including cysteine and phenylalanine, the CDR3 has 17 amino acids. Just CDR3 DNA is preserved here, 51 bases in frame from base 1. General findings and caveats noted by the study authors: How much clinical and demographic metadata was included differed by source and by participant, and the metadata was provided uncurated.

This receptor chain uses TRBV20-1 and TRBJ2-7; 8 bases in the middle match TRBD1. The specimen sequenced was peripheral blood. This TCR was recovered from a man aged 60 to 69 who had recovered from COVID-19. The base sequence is TGCAGTGCTAGTTTAATCGCCAGGGGACAGGCCGCCTACGAGCAGTACTTC. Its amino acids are CSASLIARGQAAYEQYF.